A selection of T cell receptor beta chains follows, all from one sample in a study of T cells in Graves' hyperthyroidism and ophthalmopathy. TCRdb analysed the multiplex PCR reads with MiXCR anew, one entry per CDR3 protein. The sample lists about 400,000 distinct CDR3 sequences, about 15% occurring once. Sequencing input: blood. Receptors originate from a woman aged 25-40 years with Graves' hyperthyroidism. The CDR3 runs from the conserved cysteine through the conserved F or W. The order of the fields is D gene, V gene, clone size, J gene, CDR3 DNA, CDR3 protein. D genes are given only for firm matches. Not every row has a clone size; where given, it reads once, few, many or a size class.

>NA|TRBV19|NA|TRBJ2-5
TGTGCCAGTAGTATGGCGGAGACCCAGTACTTC
CASSMAETQYF
>NA|TRBV6-5|many|TRBJ2-3
TGTGCCAGCAGTTACGGGCAGCTAAGCACAGATACGCAGTATTTT
CASSYGQLSTDTQYF
>TRBD1|TRBV27|many|TRBJ2-5
TGTGCCAGCAGTTTATGGGACAGCCAAGAGACCCAGTACTTC
CASSLWDSQETQYF
>TRBD1|TRBV25-1|few|TRBJ2-1
TGTGCCAGCAGTCCAACATCCGGGACAGGGAGAACCTACAATGAGCAGTTCTTC
CASSPTSGTGRTYNEQFF
>NA|TRBV28|many|TRBJ2-2
TGTGCCAGCAGTTCCTCGGTCCCGAACACCGGGGAGCTGTTTTTT
CASSSSVPNTGELFF
>NA|TRBV9|many|TRBJ2-7
TGTGCCAGCAGCGTAGACCCAGGGGACGAGCAGTACTTC
CASSVDPGDEQYF
>TRBD2|TRBV4-1|NA|TRBJ2-3
TGCGCCAGCAGCCAAGATGGCGGACTAGCGGGAGCTGATACGCAGTATTTT
CASSQDGGLAGADTQYF
>TRBD1|TRBV25-1|NA|TRBJ1-1
TGTGCCAGCCAGAAGACAGGGCGAAAGAACACTGAAGCTTTCTTT
CASQKTGRKNTEAFF
>TRBD1|TRBV7-2|many|TRBJ1-6
TGTGCCAGCAGCACCCCACGGGACAGGGAGAGATCCGCACCCCTCCACTTT
CASSTPRDRERSAPLHF
>TRBD1|TRBV27|many|TRBJ2-5
TGTGCCAGCAGTCATAGGACAGGGCAAGAGACCCAGTACTTC
CASSHRTGQETQYF
>TRBD2|TRBV27|many|TRBJ2-2
TGTGCCAGCAGTCCAGGACTAGCGGGACTTGGTGACACCGGGGAGCTGTTTTTT
CASSPGLAGLGDTGELFF
>NA|TRBV12-3/TRBV12-4|many|TRBJ1-1
TGTGCCAGCAGTTTAGGGGGGACACAGTCGGAAGCTTTCTTT
CASSLGGTQSEAFF